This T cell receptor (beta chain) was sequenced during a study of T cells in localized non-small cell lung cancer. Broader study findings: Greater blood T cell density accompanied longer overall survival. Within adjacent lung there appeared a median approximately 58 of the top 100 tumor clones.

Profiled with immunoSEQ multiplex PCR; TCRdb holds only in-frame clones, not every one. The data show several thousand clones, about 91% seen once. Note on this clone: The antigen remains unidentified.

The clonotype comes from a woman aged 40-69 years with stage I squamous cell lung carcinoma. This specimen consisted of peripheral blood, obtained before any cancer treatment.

CDR3 nucleotides: TGCGCCAGCAGCTTGGAAGCCCTCCCAGATACGCAGTATTTT. This gives the protein CASSLEALPDTQYF. The chain recombines TRBV5-1 with TRBJ2-3; D uncertain. The CDR3 covers 14 residues. V shed 0 bases and J shed 4 bases, with 9 bases lying between them. Germline CDR1 SGHRS, CDR2 YFSETQ.